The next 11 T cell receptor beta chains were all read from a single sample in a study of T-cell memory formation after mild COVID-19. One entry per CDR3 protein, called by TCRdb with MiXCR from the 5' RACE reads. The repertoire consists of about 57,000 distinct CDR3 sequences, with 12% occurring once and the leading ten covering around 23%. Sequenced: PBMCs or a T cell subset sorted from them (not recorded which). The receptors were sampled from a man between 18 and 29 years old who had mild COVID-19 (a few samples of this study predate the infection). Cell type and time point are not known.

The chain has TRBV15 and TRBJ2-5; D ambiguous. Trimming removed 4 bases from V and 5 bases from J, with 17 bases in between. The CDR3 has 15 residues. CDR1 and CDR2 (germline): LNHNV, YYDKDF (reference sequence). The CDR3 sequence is CATSTGLGTAETQYF. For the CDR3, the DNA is TGTGCCACCAGCACTGGGTTGGGAACGGCGGAGACCCAGTACTTC.

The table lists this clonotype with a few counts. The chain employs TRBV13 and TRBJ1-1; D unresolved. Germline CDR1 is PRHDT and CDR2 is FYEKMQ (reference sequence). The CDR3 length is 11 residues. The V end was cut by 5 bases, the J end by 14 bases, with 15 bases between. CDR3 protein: CASSPGWGAFF. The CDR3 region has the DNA TGTGCCAGCAGCCCGGGTTGGGGAGCCTTCTTT.

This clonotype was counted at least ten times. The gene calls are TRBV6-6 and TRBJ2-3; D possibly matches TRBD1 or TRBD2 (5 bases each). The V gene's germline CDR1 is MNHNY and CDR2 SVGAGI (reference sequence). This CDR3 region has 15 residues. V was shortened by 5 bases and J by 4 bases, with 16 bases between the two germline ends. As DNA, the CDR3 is TGTGCCAGCAGTCCCTCTGGGGGTTTCGCAGATACGCAGTATTTT. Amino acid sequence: CASSPSGGFADTQYF.

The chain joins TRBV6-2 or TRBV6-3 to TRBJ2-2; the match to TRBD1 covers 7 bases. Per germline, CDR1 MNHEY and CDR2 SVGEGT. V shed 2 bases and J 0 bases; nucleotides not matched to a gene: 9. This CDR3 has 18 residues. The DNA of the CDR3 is TGTGCCAGCAGTTACAGGGGGCGCGTCCCTTCGAACACCGGGGAGCTGTTTTTT. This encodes CASSYRGRVPSNTGELFF.

This CDR3 is CASSGEGTGANVLTF. The CDR3 bases are TGTGCCAGCAGCGGGGAGGGGACTGGGGCCAACGTCCTGACTTTC. The V call is TRBV5-5, the J call TRBJ2-6; TRBD2 aligns across 7 bases. This CDR3 has 15 amino acids. V dropped 4 bases and J dropped 2; count of bases not matched to a gene: 3. CDR1 and CDR2 from the germline V gene are SGHKS and YYEKEE (reference sequence).

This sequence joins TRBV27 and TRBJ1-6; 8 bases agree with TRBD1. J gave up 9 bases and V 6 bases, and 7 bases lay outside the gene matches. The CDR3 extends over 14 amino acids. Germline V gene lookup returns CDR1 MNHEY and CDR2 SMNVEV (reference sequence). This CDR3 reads CASRSGGGGSPLHF. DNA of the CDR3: TGTGCCAGCAGATCAGGGGGCGGGGGTTCACCCCTCCACTTT.

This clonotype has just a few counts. The CDR3 DNA is TGCGCCAGCAGCCAAGAGGCTTTGAACACCGGGGAGCTGTTTTTT. Translated, it gives CASSQEALNTGELFF. The chain is built from TRBV4-3 and TRBJ2-2; unclear D gene. Trimming removed 0 bases at V and 1 base at J, with 6 bases between. The CDR3 has 15 residues. In germline, CDR1 is LGHNA, CDR2 YSLEER.

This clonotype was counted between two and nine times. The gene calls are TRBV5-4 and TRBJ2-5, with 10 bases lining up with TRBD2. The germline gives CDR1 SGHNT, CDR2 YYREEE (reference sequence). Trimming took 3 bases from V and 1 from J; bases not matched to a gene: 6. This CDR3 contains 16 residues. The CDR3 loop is CASSSERGGTQETQYF. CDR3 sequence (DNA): TGTGCCAGCAGCTCCGAGCGGGGGGGTACCCAAGAGACCCAGTACTTC.

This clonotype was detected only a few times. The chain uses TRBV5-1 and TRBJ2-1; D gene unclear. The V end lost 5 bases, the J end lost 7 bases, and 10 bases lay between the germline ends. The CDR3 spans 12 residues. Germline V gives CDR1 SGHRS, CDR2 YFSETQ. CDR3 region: CASSIGWNEQFF. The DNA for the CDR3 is TGCGCCAGCAGTATAGGTTGGAATGAGCAGTTCTTC.

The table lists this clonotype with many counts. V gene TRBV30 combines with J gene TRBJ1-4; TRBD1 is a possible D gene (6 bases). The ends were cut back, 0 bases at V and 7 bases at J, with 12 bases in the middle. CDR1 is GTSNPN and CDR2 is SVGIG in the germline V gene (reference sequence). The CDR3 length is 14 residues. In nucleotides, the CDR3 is TGTGCCTGGAGTGTCCAGGGGTCGGGTGAAAAACTGTTTTTT. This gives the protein CAWSVQGSGEKLFF.

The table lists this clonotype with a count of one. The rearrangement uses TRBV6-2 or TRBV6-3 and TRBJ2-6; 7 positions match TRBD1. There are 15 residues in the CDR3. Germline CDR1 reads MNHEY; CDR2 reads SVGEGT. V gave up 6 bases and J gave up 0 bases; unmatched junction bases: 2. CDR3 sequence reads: CASSPGGSGANVLTF. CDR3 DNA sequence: TGTGCCAGCAGCCCAGGGGGCTCTGGGGCCAACGTCCTGACTTTC.